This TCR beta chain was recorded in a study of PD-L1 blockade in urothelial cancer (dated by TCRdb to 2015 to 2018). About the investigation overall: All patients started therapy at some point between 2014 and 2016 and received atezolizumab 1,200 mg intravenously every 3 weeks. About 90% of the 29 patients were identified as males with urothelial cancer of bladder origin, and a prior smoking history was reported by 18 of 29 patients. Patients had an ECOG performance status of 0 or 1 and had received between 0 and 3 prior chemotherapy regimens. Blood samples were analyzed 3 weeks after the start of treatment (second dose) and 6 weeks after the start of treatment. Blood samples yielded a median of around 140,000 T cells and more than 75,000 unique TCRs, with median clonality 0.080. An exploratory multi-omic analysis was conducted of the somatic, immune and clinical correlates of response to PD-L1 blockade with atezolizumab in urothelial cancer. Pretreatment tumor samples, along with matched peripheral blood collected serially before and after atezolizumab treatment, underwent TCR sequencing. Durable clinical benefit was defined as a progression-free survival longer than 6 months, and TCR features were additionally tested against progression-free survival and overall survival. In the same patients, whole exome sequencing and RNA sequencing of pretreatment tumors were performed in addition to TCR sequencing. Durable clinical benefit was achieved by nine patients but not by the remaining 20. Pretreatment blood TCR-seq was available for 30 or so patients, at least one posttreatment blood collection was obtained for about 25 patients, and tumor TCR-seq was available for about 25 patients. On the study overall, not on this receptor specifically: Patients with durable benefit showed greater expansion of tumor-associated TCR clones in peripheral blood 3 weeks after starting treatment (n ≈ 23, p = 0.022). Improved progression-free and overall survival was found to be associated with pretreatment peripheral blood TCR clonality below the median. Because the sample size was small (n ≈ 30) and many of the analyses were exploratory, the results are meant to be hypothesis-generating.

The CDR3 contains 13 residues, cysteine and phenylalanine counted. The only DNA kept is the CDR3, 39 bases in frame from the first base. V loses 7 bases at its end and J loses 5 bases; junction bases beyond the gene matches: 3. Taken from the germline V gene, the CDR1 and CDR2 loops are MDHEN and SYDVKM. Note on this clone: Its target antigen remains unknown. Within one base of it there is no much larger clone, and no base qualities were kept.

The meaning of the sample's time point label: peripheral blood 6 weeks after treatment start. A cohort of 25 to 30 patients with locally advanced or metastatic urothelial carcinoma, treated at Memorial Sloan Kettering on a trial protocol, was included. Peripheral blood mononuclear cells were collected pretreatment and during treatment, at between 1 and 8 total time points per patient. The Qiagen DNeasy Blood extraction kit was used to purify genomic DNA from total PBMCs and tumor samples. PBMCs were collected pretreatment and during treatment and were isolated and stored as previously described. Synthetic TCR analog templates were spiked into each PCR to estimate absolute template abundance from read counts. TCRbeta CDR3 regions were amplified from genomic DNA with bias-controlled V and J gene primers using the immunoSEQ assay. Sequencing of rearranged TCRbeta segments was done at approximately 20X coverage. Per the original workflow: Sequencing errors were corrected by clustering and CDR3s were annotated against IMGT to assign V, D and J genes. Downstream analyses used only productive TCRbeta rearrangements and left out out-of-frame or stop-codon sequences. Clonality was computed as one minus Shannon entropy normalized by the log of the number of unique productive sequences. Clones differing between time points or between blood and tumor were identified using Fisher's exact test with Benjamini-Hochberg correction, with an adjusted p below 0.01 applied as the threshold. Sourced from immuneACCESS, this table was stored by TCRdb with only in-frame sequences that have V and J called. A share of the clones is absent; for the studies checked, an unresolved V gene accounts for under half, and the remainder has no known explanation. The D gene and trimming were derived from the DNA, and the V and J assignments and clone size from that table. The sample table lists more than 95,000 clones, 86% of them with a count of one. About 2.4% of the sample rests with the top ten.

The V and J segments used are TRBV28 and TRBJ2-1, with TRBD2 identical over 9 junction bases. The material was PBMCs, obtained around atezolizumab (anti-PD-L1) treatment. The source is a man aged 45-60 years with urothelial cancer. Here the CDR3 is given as CASKLAGHNEQFF. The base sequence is TGTGCCAGCAAACTAGCGGGCCACAATGAGCAGTTCTTC.